The clone carrying this T cell receptor (beta chain) was picked up one time. Sequencing was performed with immunoSEQ multiplex PCR; in TCRdb, only in-frame clones are kept and a portion is missing. Of about 88,000 clones detected, approximately 81% appear once; the ten largest clones hold around 10%. The sample is drawn from a study of cytomegalovirus exposure and HLA in healthy donors. The CDR3 has 17 residues. The V gene's germline CDR1 is SGHDT and CDR2 YYEEEE. Trimming removed 0 bases from V and 8 bases from J, with 21 bases in between. Source material: PBMCs. The rearrangement joins TRBV5-6 to TRBJ2-1, with TRBD1 as a possible D gene (7 bases). This TCR came from a young woman in good health and CMV-seropositive. The CDR3 here is CASSLGSVRGDFDEQFF. CDR3 in DNA: TGTGCCAGCAGCTTGGGTTCGGTCAGGGGGGATTTCGATGAGCAGTTCTTC.